The next 25 T cell receptor beta chains were all read from a single sample in a study of shared clonotypes between healthy human individuals. Sequencing used immunoSEQ multiplex PCR; TCRdb keeps in-frame clones, though not all of them. The sample has about 800,000 clones, about 97% seen once. The naive CD8 population came from CD45RO-negative cells selected for CCR7, without terminally differentiated effector memory CD45RA+ cells. Sequences were obtained from naive CD8+ T cells sorted from blood. These receptors all stem from a man between 25 and 39 years old in good health.

The chain is built from TRBV6-5 and TRBJ2-7; D gene uncertain. From germline, CDR1 is MNHEY and CDR2 SVGAGI. Trimming stripped 7 bases from V and 3 bases from J, with 16 bases between. The CDR3 loop spans 14 amino acids. The CDR3 is CASTAGYLNYEQYF. CDR3 coding DNA: TGTGCCAGCACGGCCGGGTACCTAAACTACGAGCAGTACTTC.

CDR3 nucleotide sequence: TGTGCCAGCACCTTTAGTGGTGGCGAGCAGTACTTC. Encoded protein: CASTFSGGEQYF. The genes are TRBV6-6 and TRBJ2-7; unclear D gene. V lost 7 bases to trimming and J lost 6 bases, with 13 bases between them. This CDR3 comprises 12 residues. The germline V gene has CDR1 MNHNY and CDR2 SVGAGI (reference sequence).

The chain recombines TRBV29-1 with TRBJ2-7; D gene uncertain. The CDR3 extends over 12 amino acids. The germline V and J ends were trimmed by 7 bases and 5 bases, with 15 bases remaining between them. The germline V gene encodes CDR1 SQVTM and CDR2 ANQGSEA. The CDR3 protein is CSAWTDRNEQYF. The CDR3 bases are TGCAGCGCCTGGACGGATCGTAACGAGCAGTACTTC.

Concerning this clone itself: The sample has other DNA sequences that encode this CDR3 too. This chain connects TRBV11-2 to TRBJ2-1; weak D call: TRBD1 (5 bases). The CDR3 spans 12 residues. The germline V gene encodes CDR1 SGHAT and CDR2 FQNNGV. Trimming shortened V by 1 base and J by 8 bases, and 6 bases separated the two germline ends. The CDR3 loop is CASSLAGHEQFF. The CDR3, as DNA: TGTGCCAGCAGCTTAGCAGGGCATGAGCAGTTCTTC.

The chain couples TRBV27 to TRBJ2-3; 10 bases align to TRBD2. V lost 7 bases and J lost 4; bases outside the gene matches: 8. Per the germline V gene, CDR1 is MNHEY and CDR2 is SMNVEV (reference sequence). The CDR3 length is 15 residues. The CDR3 loop reads CASTPLAGVADTQYF. CDR3 nucleotide sequence: TGTGCCAGCACTCCGCTAGCGGGAGTTGCAGATACGCAGTATTTT.

This chain joins TRBV5-1 and TRBJ2-1; tentative D call: TRBD1 (5 bases). V lost 0 bases and J lost 2, with 9 bases in between. This CDR3 contains 15 residues. Germline V gene data show CDR1 as SGHRS and CDR2 as YFSETQ. The CDR3 sequence is CASSLGRGPYNEQFF. CDR3 nucleotide sequence: TGCGCCAGCAGCTTGGGAAGGGGCCCCTACAATGAGCAGTTCTTC.

The V and J genes are TRBV27 and TRBJ2-3; 8 nucleotides agree with TRBD2. The CDR3 extends over 16 amino acids. Unmatched junction bases numbered 10, after V lost 5 bases and J lost 3 bases. CDR1 is MNHEY, CDR2 SMNVEV, per germline (reference sequence). CDR3 amino acids: CASSTGTSLGTDTQYF. For the CDR3, the DNA is TGTGCCAGCAGTACCGGGACTAGTCTGGGGACAGATACGCAGTATTTT.

J is TRBJ1-1 and V is TRBV5-1; D is perhaps TRBD1 (6 bases). Germline-derived CDR1 and CDR2 are SGHRS and YFSETQ. V gave up 3 bases and J gave up 1 base, with 19 bases separating them. This CDR3 comprises 17 residues. The CDR3 loop is CASSSEPGGNTNTEAFF. CDR3 bases: TGCGCCAGCAGCTCAGAGCCCGGGGGCAATACGAACACTGAAGCTTTCTTT.

The chain links TRBV27 to TRBJ1-5; D remains unclear. The CDR3 loop spans 15 amino acids. The germline CDR1 and CDR2 sequences are MNHEY and SMNVEV (reference sequence). Trimming took 5 bases from V and 4 from J, leaving 15 bases between them. Written as DNA, the CDR3 is TGTGCCAGCAGTAGCATCGTGGGCCTTAATCAGCCCCAGCATTTT. Translated, it gives CASSSIVGLNQPQHF.

The chain joins TRBV5-4 to TRBJ1-2, with 7 bases identical to TRBD1. Germline assignment: CDR1 SGHNT and CDR2 YYREEE (reference sequence). With 0 bases clipped from V and 2 bases from J, the junction kept 7 bases outside the gene matches. This CDR3 spans 16 amino acids. Written as DNA, the CDR3 is TGTGCCAGCAGCTTGGAGGACACAGGGGCAAACTATGGCTACACCTTC. Its translation is CASSLEDTGANYGYTF.

The chain has TRBV11-3 and TRBJ2-1; no firm D call. The CDR3 runs to 16 residues. Germline V gene data show CDR1 as SGHNT and CDR2 as YENEEA. Trimming cost V 4 bases and J 7 bases, with 20 bases left between them. The CDR3 reads CASSSMAQPNLNEQFF. CDR3 coding DNA: TGTGCCAGCAGCTCAATGGCGCAGCCCAATCTTAATGAGCAGTTCTTC. Full variable domain (missing parts from reference TRBV11-3 and TRBJ2-1): EAGVVQSPRYKIIEKKQPVAFWCNPISGHNTLYWYLQNLGQGPELLIRYENEEAVDDSQLPKDRFSAERLKGVDSTLKIQPAELGDSAVYLCASSSMAQPNLNEQFFGPGTRLTVL.

The rearrangement joins TRBV14 to TRBJ2-2, with 9 bases identical to TRBD2. The CDR3 covers 17 residues. The V gene end was trimmed by 0 bases and the J gene end by 3 bases; junction bases not matched to a gene: 5. CDR1 is SGHDN, CDR2 FVKESK, per germline. Here the CDR3 DNA reads TGTGCCAGCAGCCAAGATCTGAGACTAGCGGACACCGGGGAGCTGTTTTTT. It codes for CASSQDLRLADTGELFF.

The V gene is TRBV9, the J gene TRBJ1-2; a possible D gene is TRBD1 (5 bases). The CDR3 is 12 residues long. With 3 bases removed from V and 4 bases from J, the gap between germline ends came to 7 bases. The germline CDR1 and CDR2 sequences are SGDLS and YYNGEE. CDR3 residues: CASSADSYGYTF. DNA for the CDR3: TGTGCCAGCAGCGCCGACAGCTATGGCTACACCTTC. The full variable domain, its missing parts supplied by reference TRBV9 and TRBJ1-2, is DSGVTQTPKHLITATGQRVTLRCSPRSGDLSVYWYQQSLDQGLQFLIQYYNGEERAKGNILERFSAQQFPDLHSELNLSSLELGDSALYFCASSADSYGYTFGSGTRLTVV.

The V gene is TRBV29-1, the J gene TRBJ2-5; D remains unclear. V dropped 0 bases and J dropped 2 bases, with 10 bases sitting between them. The CDR3 sequence is 14 residues long. CDR1 is SQVTM, CDR2 ANQGSEA, per germline. This CDR3 is CSVEDQAGQETQYF. DNA of the CDR3: TGCAGCGTTGAAGATCAGGCCGGACAAGAGACCCAGTACTTC.

The CDR3 coding sequence is TGTGCCAGCAGTGAATTGGCGTACGTTAACTATGGCTACACCTTC. It codes for CASSELAYVNYGYTF. The J gene is TRBJ1-2, the V gene TRBV6-1; no reliable D call. This CDR3 has 15 amino acids. Between the trimmed V and J ends, which lost 2 bases and 1 base, there was a span of 11 bases. Germline V CDR1 and CDR2: MNHNS, SASEGT.

The chain couples TRBV11-2 to TRBJ2-1, with TRBD1 matching over 7 bases. CDR3 size: 17 residues. The germline gives CDR1 SGHAT, CDR2 FQNNGV. The junction had 13 bases not matched to a gene; V was cut back by 4 bases and J by 4 bases. This CDR3 reads CASSSTQSGQMYNEQFF. For the CDR3, the DNA is TGTGCCAGCAGCTCCACTCAGTCGGGACAGATGTACAATGAGCAGTTCTTC.

V usage is TRBV7-2 and J usage is TRBJ2-1; tentative D call: TRBD2 (5 bases). This CDR3 is 14 amino acids long. Trimming removed 5 bases at V and 9 bases at J, with 17 bases between. Germline CDR1 SGHTA, CDR2 FQGNSA. The CDR3 bases are TGTGCCAGCAGCCCCTGGGAGAGTTATTTTGAGCAGTTCTTC. Amino acid sequence: CASSPWESYFEQFF.

The rearrangement joins TRBV6-6 to TRBJ1-5; the match to TRBD1 covers 7 bases. The CDR3 contains 15 residues. CDR1 and CDR2 from the germline V gene are MNHNY and SVGAGI (reference sequence). V shed 6 bases and J 3 bases; nucleotides not matched to a gene: 8. CDR3 residues: CASSEWTGHNQPQHF. Here the CDR3 DNA reads TGTGCCAGCAGCGAATGGACAGGACACAATCAGCCCCAGCATTTT.

J is TRBJ1-6 and V is TRBV27; 8 bases fit TRBD1. V trimming: 3 bases; J trimming: 7 bases; junction bases outside the gene matches: 14. The CDR3 loop spans 18 amino acids. CDR1 is MNHEY and CDR2 is SMNVEV in the germline V gene (reference sequence). CDR3 nucleotide sequence: TGTGCCAGCAGTTTCCTCGGGACAGGACCACTGGGCAATTCACCCCTCCACTTT. It yields the protein CASSFLGTGPLGNSPLHF.

The chain carries TRBV4-1 and TRBJ2-3; weak D call: TRBD2 (6 bases). V was trimmed by 1 base and J by 1 base, leaving 9 bases between them. The CDR3 covers 15 residues. Germline V lookup: CDR1 MGHRA, CDR2 YSYEKL. This CDR3 is CASSQVGGGTDTQYF. Written as DNA, the CDR3 is TGCGCCAGCAGCCAAGTAGGCGGGGGCACAGATACGCAGTATTTT.

The rearrangement joins TRBV5-4 to TRBJ2-7, with 7 bases identical to TRBD1. Germline CDR1 reads SGHNT; CDR2 reads YYREEE (reference sequence). Trimming at V came to 3 bases and at J to 3 bases, leaving 6 bases not matched to a gene. The CDR3 is 14 amino acids. Written as DNA, the CDR3 is TGTGCCAGCAGCTATACAGGGGTTAACTACGAGCAGTACTTC. This encodes CASSYTGVNYEQYF.

In the case of this clone: Other DNA sequences within the sample encode an identical CDR3. The V call is TRBV7-9, the J call TRBJ2-2; D gene ambiguous. Trimming stripped 2 bases from V and 6 bases from J, with 4 bases between. The CDR3 is made up of 12 amino acids. CDR1 and CDR2 (germline): SEHNR, FQNEAQ (reference sequence). The CDR3 nucleotides read TGTGCCAGCAGCTTATTTGCCGGGGAGCTGTTTTTT. Amino acids: CASSLFAGELFF.

On this clone: The same CDR3 arises from other DNA sequences in this sample as well. The CDR3 protein is CASSPGTSGSDEQFF. As DNA, the CDR3 is TGTGCCAGCAGCCCGGGGACTAGCGGGAGTGATGAGCAGTTCTTC. V is TRBV5-4 and J is TRBJ2-1; 14 bases fit TRBD2. V lost 4 bases to trimming and J lost 8 bases; unmatched junction nucleotides: 5. CDR1 is SGHNT and CDR2 is YYREEE in the germline V gene (reference sequence). This CDR3 is 15 amino acids long.

V and J are TRBV9 and TRBJ2-3; TRBD2 is a possible D gene (5 bases). This CDR3 contains 15 residues. V lost 5 bases to trimming and J lost 2 bases, with 15 bases between them. Germline CDR1 reads SGDLS; CDR2 reads YYNGEE. As DNA, the CDR3 is TGTGCCAGCAGTCAAAATGTCCTAGCCACAGATACGCAGTATTTT. Protein: CASSQNVLATDTQYF.

This chain links TRBV27 with TRBJ1-5; D call uncertain. Trimming shortened V by 6 bases and J by 4 bases, and 10 bases separated the two germline ends. The CDR3 spans 13 residues. Germline V gives CDR1 MNHEY, CDR2 SMNVEV (reference sequence). The CDR3 here is CASRRAPNQPQHF. CDR3 coding DNA: TGTGCCAGCAGAAGGGCCCCTAATCAGCCCCAGCATTTT.